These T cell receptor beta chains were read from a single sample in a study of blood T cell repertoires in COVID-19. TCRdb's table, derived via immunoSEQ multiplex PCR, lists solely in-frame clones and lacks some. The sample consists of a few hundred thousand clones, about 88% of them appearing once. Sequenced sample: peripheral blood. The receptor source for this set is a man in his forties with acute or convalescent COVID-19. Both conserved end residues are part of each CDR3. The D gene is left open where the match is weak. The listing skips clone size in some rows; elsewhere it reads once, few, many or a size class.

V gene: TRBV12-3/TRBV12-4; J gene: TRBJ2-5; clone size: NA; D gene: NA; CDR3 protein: CASSFPQETQYF; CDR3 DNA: TGTGCCAGCAGTTTTCCGCAAGAGACCCAGTACTTC
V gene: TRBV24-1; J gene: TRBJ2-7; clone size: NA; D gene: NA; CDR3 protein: CATSDPSSDEQYF; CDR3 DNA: TGTGCCACCAGTGACCCCTCCTCGGACGAGCAGTACTTC
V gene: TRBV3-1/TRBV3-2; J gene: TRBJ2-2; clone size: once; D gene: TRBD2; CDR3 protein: CASSPRLAGGPGVTGELFF; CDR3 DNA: TGTGCCAGCAGCCCCCGACTAGCGGGGGGACCTGGTGTCACCGGGGAGCTGTTTTTT
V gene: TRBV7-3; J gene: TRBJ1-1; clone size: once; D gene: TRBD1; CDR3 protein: CASSQGAGNTEAFF; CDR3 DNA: TGTGCCAGCAGCCAGGGGGCAGGGAACACTGAAGCTTTCTTT
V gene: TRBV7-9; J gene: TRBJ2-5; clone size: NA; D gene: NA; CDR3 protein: CASSHRDTQETQYF; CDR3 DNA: TGTGCCAGCAGCCACCGGGACACACAAGAGACCCAGTACTTC
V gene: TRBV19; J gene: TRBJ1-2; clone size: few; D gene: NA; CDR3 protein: CASTIPRGFGYTF; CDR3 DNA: TGTGCCAGTACCATTCCAAGGGGGTTTGGCTACACCTTC
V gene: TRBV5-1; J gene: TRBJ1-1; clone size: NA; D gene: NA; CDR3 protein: CASSLEGWGTEAFF; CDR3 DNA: TGCGCCAGCAGCTTGGAGGGGTGGGGCACTGAAGCTTTCTTT
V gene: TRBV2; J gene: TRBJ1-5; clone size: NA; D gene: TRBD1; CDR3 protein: CASSETRSQGALRPPQPQHF; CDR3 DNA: TGTGCCAGCAGTGAAACCAGGAGTCAGGGGGCGCTTAGGCCCCCTCAGCCCCAGCATTTT
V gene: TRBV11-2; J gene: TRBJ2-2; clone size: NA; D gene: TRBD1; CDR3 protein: CAGGQVKDGELFF; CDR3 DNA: TGTGCCGGCGGACAGGTCAAGGATGGGGAGCTGTTTTTT
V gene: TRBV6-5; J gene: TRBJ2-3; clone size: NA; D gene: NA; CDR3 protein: CASSYSGANTDTQYF; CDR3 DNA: TGTGCCAGCAGTTACTCAGGGGCCAACACAGATACGCAGTATTTT
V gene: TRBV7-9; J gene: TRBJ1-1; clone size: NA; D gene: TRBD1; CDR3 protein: CASSLTGGLGMNTEAFF; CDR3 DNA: TGTGCCAGCAGCCTTACAGGGGGCTTGGGGATGAACACTGAAGCTTTCTTT
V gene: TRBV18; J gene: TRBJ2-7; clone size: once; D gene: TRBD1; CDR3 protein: CASSPMTGVSYEQYF; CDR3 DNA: TGTGCCAGCTCACCTATGACAGGGGTGTCCTACGAGCAGTACTTC
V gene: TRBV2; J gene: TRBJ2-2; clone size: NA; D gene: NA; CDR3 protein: CASRAGYTGELFF; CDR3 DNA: TGTGCCAGCAGGGCGGGGTACACCGGGGAGCTGTTTTTT
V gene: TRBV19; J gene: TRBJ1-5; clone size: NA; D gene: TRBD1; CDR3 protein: CASTGQGLLGNQPQHF; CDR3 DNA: TGTGCCAGTACGGGACAGGGGCTTTTGGGCAATCAGCCCCAGCATTTT
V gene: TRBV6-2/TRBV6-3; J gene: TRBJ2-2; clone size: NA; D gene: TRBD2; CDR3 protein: CASSSTSGGSGAGELFF; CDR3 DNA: TGTGCCAGCAGTTCCACTAGCGGGGGATCAGGTGCAGGGGAGCTGTTTTTT
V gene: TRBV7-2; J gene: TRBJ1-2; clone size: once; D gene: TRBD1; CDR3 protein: CASSTRQGNYGYTF; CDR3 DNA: TGTGCCAGCAGCACGCGACAGGGAAACTATGGCTACACCTTC
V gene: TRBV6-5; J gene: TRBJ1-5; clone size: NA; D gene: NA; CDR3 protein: CASSYRSNQPQHF; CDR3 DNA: TGTGCCAGCAGTTATCGTAGCAATCAGCCCCAGCATTTT
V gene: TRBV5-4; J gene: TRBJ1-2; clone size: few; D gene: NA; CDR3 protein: CASSLETGQYGYTF; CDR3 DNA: TGTGCCAGCAGCTTGGAAACAGGGCAGTATGGCTACACCTTC
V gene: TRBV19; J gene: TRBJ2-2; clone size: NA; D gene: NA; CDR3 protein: CASSLGGNTGELFF; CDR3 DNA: TGTGCCAGTAGTCTCGGGGGGAACACCGGGGAGCTGTTTTTT
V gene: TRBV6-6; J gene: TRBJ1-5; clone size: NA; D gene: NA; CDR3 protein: CASSYPTVHNQPQHF; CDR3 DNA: TGTGCCAGCAGTTACCCCACAGTGCACAATCAGCCCCAGCATTTT
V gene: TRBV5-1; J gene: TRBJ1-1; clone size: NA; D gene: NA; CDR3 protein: CASSLDSGNTEAFF; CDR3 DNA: TGCGCCAGCAGCTTGGATTCCGGGAACACTGAAGCTTTCTTT
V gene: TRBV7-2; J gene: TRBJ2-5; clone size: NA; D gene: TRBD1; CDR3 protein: CASSPTTGGETQYF; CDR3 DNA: TGTGCCAGCAGCCCAACCACAGGGGGCGAGACCCAGTACTTC
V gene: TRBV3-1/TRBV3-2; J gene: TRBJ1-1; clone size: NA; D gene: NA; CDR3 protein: CASSQEWGDGPEAFF; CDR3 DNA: TGTGCCAGCAGCCAAGAATGGGGAGACGGCCCTGAAGCTTTCTTT
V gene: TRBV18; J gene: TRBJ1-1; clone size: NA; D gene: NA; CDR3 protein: CASSPGKGANTEAFF; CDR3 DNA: TGTGCCAGCTCACCCGGGAAGGGAGCGAACACTGAAGCTTTCTTT
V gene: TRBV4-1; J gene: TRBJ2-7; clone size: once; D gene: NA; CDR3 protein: CASSHMPTGTYEQYF; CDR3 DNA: TGCGCCAGCAGTCATATGCCGACGGGGACCTACGAGCAGTACTTC
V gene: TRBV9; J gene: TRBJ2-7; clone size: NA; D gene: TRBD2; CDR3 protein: CASSVGGSGAGEQYF; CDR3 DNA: TGTGCCAGCAGCGTAGGGGGAAGCGGGGCGGGAGAGCAGTACTTC
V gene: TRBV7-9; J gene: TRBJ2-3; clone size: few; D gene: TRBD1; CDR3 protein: CATDRESTDTQYF; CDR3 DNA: TGTGCCACCGACAGGGAGAGCACAGATACGCAGTATTTT
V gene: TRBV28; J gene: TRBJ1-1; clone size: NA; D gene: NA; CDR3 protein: CASSLGTNTEAFF; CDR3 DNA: TGTGCCAGCAGTTTGGGCACGAACACTGAAGCTTTCTTT
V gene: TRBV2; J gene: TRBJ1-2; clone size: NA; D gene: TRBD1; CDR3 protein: CASSEVRSGQGSGYTF; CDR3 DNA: TGTGCCAGCAGTGAGGTCCGATCCGGACAGGGCTCGGGCTACACCTTC
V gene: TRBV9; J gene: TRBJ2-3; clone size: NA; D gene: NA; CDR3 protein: CASSDSGATTDTQYF; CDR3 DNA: TGTGCCAGCAGCGATTCTGGAGCAACCACAGATACGCAGTATTTT
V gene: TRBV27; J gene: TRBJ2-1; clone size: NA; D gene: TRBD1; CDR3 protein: CASSLSRQGKRNEQFF; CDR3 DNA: TGTGCCAGCAGTTTATCCCGACAGGGGAAAAGGAATGAGCAGTTCTTC
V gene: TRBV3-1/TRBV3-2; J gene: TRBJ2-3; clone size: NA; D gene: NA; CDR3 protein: CASSPRTDTQYF; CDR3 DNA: TGTGCCAGCAGCCCCCGGACAGATACGCAGTATTTT
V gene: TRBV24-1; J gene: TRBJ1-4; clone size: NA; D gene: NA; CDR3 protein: CAERQMATNEKLFF; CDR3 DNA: TGTGCCGAACGACAGATGGCCACTAATGAAAAACTGTTTTTT
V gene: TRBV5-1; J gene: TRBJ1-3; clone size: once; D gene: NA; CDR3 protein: CASSLGDNSGNTIYF; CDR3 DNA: TGCGCCAGCAGCTTGGGAGACAACTCTGGAAACACCATATATTTT
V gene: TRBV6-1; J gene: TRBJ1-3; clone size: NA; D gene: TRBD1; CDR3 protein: CASSERQGSGNTIYF; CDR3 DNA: TGTGCCAGCAGTGAACGACAGGGCTCTGGAAACACCATATATTTT
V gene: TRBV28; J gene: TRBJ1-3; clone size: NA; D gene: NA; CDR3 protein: CASSFPPGGLGSGNTIYF; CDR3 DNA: TGTGCCAGCAGTTTCCCCCCAGGAGGATTAGGGTCTGGAAACACCATATATTTT
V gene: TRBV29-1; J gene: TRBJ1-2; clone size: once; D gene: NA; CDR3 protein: CSVVRVGGYTF; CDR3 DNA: TGCAGCGTTGTGAGGGTCGGGGGCTACACCTTC
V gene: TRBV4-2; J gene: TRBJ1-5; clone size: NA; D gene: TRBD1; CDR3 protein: CASSLTGEYQPQHF; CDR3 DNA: TGTGCCAGCAGCCTGACAGGGGAGTATCAGCCCCAGCATTTT
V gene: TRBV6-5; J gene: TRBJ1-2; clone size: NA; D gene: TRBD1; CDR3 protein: CASTQGQGINYGYTF; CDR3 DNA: TGTGCCAGCACCCAGGGACAGGGGATTAACTATGGCTACACCTTC
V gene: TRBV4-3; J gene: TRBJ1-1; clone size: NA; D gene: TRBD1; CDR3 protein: CASSQDMPLTGGHTEAFF; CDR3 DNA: TGCGCCAGCAGCCAAGATATGCCCCTGACAGGGGGACACACTGAAGCTTTCTTT
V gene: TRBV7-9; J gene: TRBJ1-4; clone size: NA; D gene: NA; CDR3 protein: CANGGDEGKLFF; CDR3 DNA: TGTGCTAACGGCGGGGACGAGGGAAAACTGTTTTTT
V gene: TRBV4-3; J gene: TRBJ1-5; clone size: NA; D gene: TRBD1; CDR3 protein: CASSQATGVNQPQHF; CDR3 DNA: TGCGCCAGCAGCCAAGCAACAGGGGTCAATCAGCCCCAGCATTTT
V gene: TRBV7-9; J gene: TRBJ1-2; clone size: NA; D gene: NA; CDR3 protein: CASSPPVGVHGYTF; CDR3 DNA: TGTGCCAGCAGCCCCCCTGTAGGGGTCCATGGCTACACCTTC
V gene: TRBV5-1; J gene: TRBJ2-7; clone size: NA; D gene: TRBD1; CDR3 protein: CASSLLWTGAAEQYF; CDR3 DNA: TGCGCCAGCAGCTTGCTGTGGACAGGAGCCGCCGAGCAGTACTTC
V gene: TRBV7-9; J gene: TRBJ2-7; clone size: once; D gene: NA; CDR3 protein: CASSLGSTDEQYF; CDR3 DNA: TGTGCCAGCAGCTTAGGGTCTACGGACGAGCAGTACTTC
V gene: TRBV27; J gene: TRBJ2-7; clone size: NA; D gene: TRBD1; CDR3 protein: CASSAGTGGIPHEQYF; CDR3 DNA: TGTGCCAGCAGTGCCGGGACAGGGGGCATTCCCCACGAGCAGTACTTC
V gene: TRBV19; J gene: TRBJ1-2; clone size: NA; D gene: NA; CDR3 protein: CASSITPGRYGYTF; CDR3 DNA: TGTGCCAGTAGTATAACCCCGGGGAGGTATGGCTACACCTTC
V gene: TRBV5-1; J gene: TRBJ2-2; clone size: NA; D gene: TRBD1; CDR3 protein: CASSPTPTGVVTGELFF; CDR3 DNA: TGCGCCAGCAGCCCCACCCCGACAGGGGTGGTCACCGGGGAGCTGTTTTTT
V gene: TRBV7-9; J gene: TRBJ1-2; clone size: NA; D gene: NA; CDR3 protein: CASSLVTVNYGYTF; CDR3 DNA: TGTGCCAGCAGCTTAGTAACAGTTAACTATGGCTACACCTTC
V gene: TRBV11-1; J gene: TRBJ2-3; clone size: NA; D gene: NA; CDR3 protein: CASSFRRESTQYF; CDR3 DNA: TGTGCCAGCAGCTTCCGCCGGGAGAGTACGCAGTATTTT
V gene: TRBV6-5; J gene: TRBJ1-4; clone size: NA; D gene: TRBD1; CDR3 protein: CASNRQGRLNEKLFF; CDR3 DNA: TGTGCCAGCAATAGACAGGGACGGCTTAATGAAAAACTGTTTTTT
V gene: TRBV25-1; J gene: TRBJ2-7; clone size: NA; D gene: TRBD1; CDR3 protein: CASREGTGAPYEQYF; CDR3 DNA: TGTGCCAGCAGGGAAGGGACAGGGGCGCCCTACGAGCAGTACTTC
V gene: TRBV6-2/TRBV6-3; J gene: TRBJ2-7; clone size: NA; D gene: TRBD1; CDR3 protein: CASSYSTGRVGEQYF; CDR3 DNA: TGTGCCAGCAGTTATTCGACAGGGAGAGTAGGCGAGCAGTACTTC